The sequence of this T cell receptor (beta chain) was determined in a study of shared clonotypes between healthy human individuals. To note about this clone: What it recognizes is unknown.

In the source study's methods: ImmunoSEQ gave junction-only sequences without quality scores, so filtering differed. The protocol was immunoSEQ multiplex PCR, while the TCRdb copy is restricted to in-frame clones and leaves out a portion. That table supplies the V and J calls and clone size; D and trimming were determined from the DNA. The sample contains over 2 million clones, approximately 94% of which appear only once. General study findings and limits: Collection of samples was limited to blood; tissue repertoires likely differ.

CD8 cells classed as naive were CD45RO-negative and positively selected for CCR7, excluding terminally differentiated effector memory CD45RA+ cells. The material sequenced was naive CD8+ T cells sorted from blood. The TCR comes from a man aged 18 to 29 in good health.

This CDR3 reads CASSSLETGGSETQYF. Written as DNA, the CDR3 is TGTGCCAGCAGTTCCCTGGAGACAGGGGGCTCAGAGACCCAGTACTTC. The gene calls are TRBV27 and TRBJ2-5; TRBD1 matches at 10 bases. In germline, CDR1 is MNHEY, CDR2 SMNVEV (reference sequence). Trimming removed 4 bases from V and 4 bases from J; junction bases left unmatched: 9. This CDR3 spans 16 amino acids.